This T cell receptor beta chain is drawn from a study of shared clonotypes between healthy human individuals. CDR3 size: 16 residues. Looked up from germline, CDR1 is SGHRS and CDR2 is YFSETQ. V lost 4 bases and J lost 6; bases outside the gene matches: 10. Some clones are missing from TCRdb's copy, which holds only in-frame ones; the method was immunoSEQ multiplex PCR. This table holds about half a million clones, roughly 78% found once. All donors were healthy HIV-negative adults lacking recent acute infections or vaccinations. The V and J genes are TRBV5-1 and TRBJ2-3; the match to TRBD2 covers 11 bases. The sequence came from a woman between 40 and 50 years old in good health. Some clones in this sample may be carry-over from other donors' samples. The sequenced sample consisted of PBMCs. CDR3 nucleotide sequence: TGCGCCAGCAGCCTGGGACTAGCGGCACTTATGGATACGCAGTATTTT. Protein product: CASSLGLAALMDTQYF.